This T cell receptor (beta chain) was captured by sequencing in a study of blood T cell repertoires in COVID-19. Study at large: Acute-phase and convalescent COVID-19 samples originated in the United States, Italy and Spain. PBMCs, B-cell-depleted T cells, or T cells provided the cDNA or gDNA that made up the material.

V dropped 5 bases and J dropped 4; count of bases not matched to a gene: 6. This CDR3 is 15 amino acids long. Germline CDR1 reads SGHTA; CDR2 reads FQGNSA. The method was immunoSEQ multiplex PCR; TCRdb's version includes in-frame clones alone and lacks a portion of them. The table includes over 70,000 clones, 70% to 90% detected once. The receptor comes from a man aged 55 to 70 with COVID-19, enrolled during active disease. Sequencing was carried out using peripheral blood. V usage is TRBV7-2 and J usage is TRBJ2-7, with 12 nucleotides matching TRBD2. In DNA form, the CDR3 reads TGTGCCAGCAGCCATGGGACTAGCGGGTATTACGAGCAGTACTTC. This encodes CASSHGTSGYYEQYF.